This TCR beta chain was documented in a study of blood T cell repertoires in COVID-19. Study-wide background: Samples representing acute and convalescent COVID-19 were sourced from the United States, Italy and Spain. The analysed material was cDNA or gDNA that came from T cells, B-cell-depleted T cells, or PBMCs.

Germline values: CDR1 MNHNY, CDR2 SVGAGI (reference sequence). This CDR3 is built from 14 residues. J was trimmed by 5 bases and V by 6 bases; bases with no gene match: 7. Clones were sequenced by immunoSEQ multiplex PCR, and TCRdb holds only the in-frame ones, with some missing. The table shows roughly 250,000 clones, with 85% to 90% occurring only once. Seattle-derived patients entered the study during active infection and were followed longitudinally. This rearrangement joins TRBV6-6 to TRBJ1-2, with 9 bases lining up with TRBD1. The sequenced material came from peripheral blood. The source is a woman aged 25-40 years with COVID-19, enrolled during active disease. CDR3 amino acids: CASRVMGQGYGYTF. In DNA form, the CDR3 reads TGTGCCAGCAGGGTAATGGGACAGGGATATGGCTACACCTTC.